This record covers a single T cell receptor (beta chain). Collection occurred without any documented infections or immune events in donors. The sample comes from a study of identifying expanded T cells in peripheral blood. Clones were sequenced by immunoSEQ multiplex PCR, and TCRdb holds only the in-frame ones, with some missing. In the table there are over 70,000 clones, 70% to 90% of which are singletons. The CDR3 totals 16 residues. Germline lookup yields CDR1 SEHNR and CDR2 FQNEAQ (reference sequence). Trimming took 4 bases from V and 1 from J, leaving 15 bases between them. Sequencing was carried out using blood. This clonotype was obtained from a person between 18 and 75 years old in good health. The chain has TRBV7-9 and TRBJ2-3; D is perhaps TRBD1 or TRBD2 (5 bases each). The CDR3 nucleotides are TGTGCCAGCAGCTCTCTCTCCCTGGGGGGCACAGATACGCAGTATTTT. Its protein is CASSSLSLGGTDTQYF.